The 21 T cell receptor beta chains below all came from one sample that was sequenced in a study of monozygotic twins with inflammatory bowel disease. TCRdb reprocessed the 5' RACE reads and stores each CDR3 protein as one record, lacking DNA. The sample data list tens of thousands of distinct CDR3 sequences. The sequencing input was blood. Every receptor here comes from a human donor with ulcerative colitis or Crohn's disease, or a healthy co-twin of an affected twin (not recorded which).

The CDR3 sequence: CAINRDRGYGYTF. The V and J genes are TRBV10-3 and TRBJ1-2; with no DNA, the TCRdb D assignment of TRBD1 cannot be verified. Germline V gene lookup returns CDR1 ENHRY and CDR2 SYGVKD. The CDR3 totals 13 residues.

This chain connects TRBV2 to TRBJ2-7; checking the TCRdb D call of TRBD2 is not possible without DNA. CDR1 is SNHLY and CDR2 is FYNNEI in the germline V gene. The CDR3 totals 15 residues. CDR3 protein: CASSESLLAVHEQYF.

This chain links TRBV7-2 with TRBJ2-2. CDR1 and CDR2 from the germline V gene are SGHTA and FQGNSA. The CDR3 has 15 amino acids. The CDR3 sequence: CASSLQIMITGELFF. Full variable domain (rest looked up from reference TRBV7-2 and TRBJ2-2): GAGVSQSPSNKVTEKGKDVELRCDPISGHTALYWYRQSLGQGLEFLIYFQGNSAPDKSGLPSDRFSAERTGGSVSTLTIQRTQQEDSAVYLCASSLQIMITGELFFGEGSRLTVL.

V is TRBV5-1 and J is TRBJ2-1; TCRdb designates TRBD2, a call that cannot be tested without DNA. Germline CDR1 SGHRS, CDR2 YFSETQ. CDR3 size: 17 residues. This CDR3 is CASSLDGGSVMWNEQFF. The whole variable domain, filled in from reference TRBV5-1 and TRBJ2-1, reads KAGVTQTPRYLIKTRGQQVTLSCSPISGHRSVSWYQQTPGQGLQFLFEYFSETQRNKGNFPGRFSGRQFSNSRSEMNVSTLELGDSALYLCASSLDGGSVMWNEQFFGPGTRLTVL.

The chain combines TRBV6-1 with TRBJ2-5; TCRdb indicates TRBD1, and absent DNA this call remains unverified. CDR3 length: 15 residues. Looked up from germline, CDR1 is MNHNS and CDR2 is SASEGT. The CDR3 loop is CASSIMGQTQETQYF.

The chain carries TRBV4-1 and TRBJ1-5. CDR1 and CDR2 (germline): MGHRA, YSYEKL. The CDR3 is 15 residues long. The CDR3 sequence: CASSQDGERNQPQHF.

This CDR3 is CATSDLGGTEAFF. The rearrangement uses TRBV24-1 and TRBJ1-1; with no DNA, the TCRdb D assignment of TRBD1 cannot be verified. CDR3 length equals 13 residues. Germline values: CDR1 KGHDR, CDR2 SFDVKD.

The chain joins TRBV14 to TRBJ2-2; absent DNA, TCRdb's TRBD1 call cannot be checked. The CDR3 has 17 amino acids. Germline-derived CDR1 and CDR2 are SGHDN and FVKESK. This CDR3 reads CASSQDIAGQVTGELFF.

V and J are TRBV20-1 and TRBJ2-3; checking the TCRdb D call of TRBD2 is not possible without DNA. Germline V gene lookup returns CDR1 DFQATT and CDR2 SNEGSKA (reference sequence). The CDR3 covers 15 residues. CDR3 protein: CSTGTGTSGEDTQYF.

This chain connects TRBV7-6 to TRBJ2-3; TCRdb's assignment of TRBD1 cannot be checked, as there is no DNA. This CDR3 contains 14 residues. CDR1 and CDR2 from the germline V gene are SGHVS and FNYEAQ. The chain's CDR3 is CASSYRRPGDTQYF.

This sequence joins TRBV15 and TRBJ1-2. Per germline, CDR1 LNHNV and CDR2 YYDKDF (reference sequence). This CDR3 is 13 amino acids long. The chain's CDR3 is CATSRDRNYGYTF.

The chain combines TRBV7-2 with TRBJ2-3; lacking DNA, the TRBD1 call made by TCRdb goes unchecked. Per the germline V gene, CDR1 is SGHTA and CDR2 is FQGNSA. The CDR3 is made up of 14 amino acids. CDR3 residues: CASSLPRGQDTQYF.

This sequence joins TRBV4-1 and TRBJ1-6. This CDR3 contains 13 residues. Germline-derived CDR1 and CDR2 are MGHRA and YSYEKL. The CDR3 sequence: CASSQVPGSLLHF.

V is TRBV7-8 and J is TRBJ1-4; absent DNA, TCRdb's TRBD1 call cannot be checked. The CDR3 is 17 residues long. Germline V gene sequence: CDR1 SGHVS, CDR2 FQNEAQ. The CDR3 loop is CASSPGTGRDSNEKLFF.

The CDR3 sequence: CASSDRFSYEQYF. The V and J genes are TRBV6-1 and TRBJ2-7. Germline V gene data show CDR1 as MNHNS and CDR2 as SASEGT. The CDR3 length is 13 residues.

This chain links TRBV6-2 or TRBV6-3 with TRBJ1-1; checking the TCRdb D call of TRBD1 is not possible without DNA. The CDR3 contains 14 residues. Germline V gene data show CDR1 as MNHEY and CDR2 as SVGEGT. The CDR3: CASSFTRGGTEAFF.

The chain uses TRBV20-1 and TRBJ2-5; TCRdb reports TRBD2, a call that lacks DNA to check it against. This CDR3 contains 15 residues. Germline values: CDR1 DFQATT, CDR2 SNEGSKA (reference sequence). The CDR3 is CSASGTSGGQETQYF.

This chain links TRBV20-1 with TRBJ2-7; TCRdb picks TRBD1, but there is no DNA to check that call. CDR1 is DFQATT, CDR2 SNEGSKA, per germline (reference sequence). This CDR3 is built from 13 residues. CDR3 amino acids: CSATSGGVYEQYF.

This rearrangement joins TRBV3-1 to TRBJ2-7. The CDR3 is made up of 12 amino acids. Germline assignment: CDR1 LGHDT and CDR2 YNNKEL (reference sequence). CDR3 loop: CASSLRSREQYF.

V gene TRBV20-1 combines with J gene TRBJ2-3. Germline lookup yields CDR1 DFQATT and CDR2 SNEGSKA (reference sequence). The CDR3 is 13 amino acids. The CDR3 protein is CSAPPSSTDTQYF.

J is TRBJ1-5 and V is TRBV12-3 or TRBV12-4. The CDR3 is 12 residues long. The CDR3 here is CASTPGGEPQHF.